This TCR beta chain stems from a study of T cell responses to AZD1222 COVID-19 vaccine. The data were produced by immunoSEQ multiplex PCR, yet TCRdb's version contains in-frame clones alone and is incomplete. The table shows over 150,000 clones, with about 89% occurring only once. Comment on this clone: Antigen: not known.

Study-level points and caveats: Donors were chiefly white British, with a greater number of females, and clonal diversity was perhaps underestimated.

The sample consisted of peripheral blood, taken 28 days after the second AZD1222 dose. The clonotype originates from an adult who received the AZD1222 COVID-19 vaccine.

The CDR3 nucleotides are TGTGCCAGTACCCCGCGGACAGGGATCCCCGTCGAGCAGTACTTC. This sequence encodes CASTPRTGIPVEQYF. The chain has TRBV19 and TRBJ2-7; TRBD1 agrees at 8 bases. There are 15 residues in the CDR3. J was trimmed by 6 bases and V by 7 bases; bases with no gene match: 14. Germline V gene data show CDR1 as LNHDA and CDR2 as SQIVND (reference sequence).